This TCR beta chain was recorded in a study of T-cell memory formation after mild COVID-19. Overall study findings and caveats: Researchers found some responding clones in pre-infection memory, a sign that cross-reactive memory joined. From day 15 to 85, contracting clones were balanced between CD4 and CD8, whereas later expanders leaned toward CD4+. Mainly CM and EM harbored the contracting CD4+ clones; mainly EMRA harbored the CD8+ ones.

About this clonotype: No antigen is known for it.

The CDR3 consists of 15 residues. In germline, CDR1 is KGHSH, CDR2 LQKENI. Trimming took 0 bases from V and 5 from J; bases not matched to a gene: 6. From the 5' RACE reads, TCRdb called clonotypes with MiXCR, one entry per CDR3 protein. The sample has a few hundred thousand distinct CDR3 sequences, less than 20% seen once. The genes are TRBV18 and TRBJ2-5, with 7 bases identical to TRBD2. Sequenced input: PBMCs or a T cell subset sorted from them (not recorded which). This TCR derives from a young man who had mild COVID-19 (a few samples of this study predate the infection). Cell type and time point are not known. The CDR3 bases are TGTGCCAGCTCACCACCGTCCAGAGCGGGGGAGACCCAGTACTTC. It is translated as CASSPPSRAGETQYF.